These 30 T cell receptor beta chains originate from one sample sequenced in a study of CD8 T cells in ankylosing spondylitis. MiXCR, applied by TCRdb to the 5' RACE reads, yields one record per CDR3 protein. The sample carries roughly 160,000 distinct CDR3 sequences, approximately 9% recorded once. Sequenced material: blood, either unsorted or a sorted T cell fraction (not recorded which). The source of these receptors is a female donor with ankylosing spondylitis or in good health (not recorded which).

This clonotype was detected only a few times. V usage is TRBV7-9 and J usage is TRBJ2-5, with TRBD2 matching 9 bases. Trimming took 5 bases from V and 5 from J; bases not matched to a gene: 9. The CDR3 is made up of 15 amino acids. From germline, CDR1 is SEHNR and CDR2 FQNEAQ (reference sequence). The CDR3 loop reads CASSAPGLAGETQYF. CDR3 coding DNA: TGTGCCAGCAGCGCCCCGGGACTAGCTGGGGAGACCCAGTACTTC.

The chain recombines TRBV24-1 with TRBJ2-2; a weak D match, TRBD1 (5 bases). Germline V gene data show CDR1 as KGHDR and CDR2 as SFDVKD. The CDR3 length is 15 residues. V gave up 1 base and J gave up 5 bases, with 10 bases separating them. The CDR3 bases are TGTGCCACCAGTGATTTAAGAAGGGGAACCGGGGAGCTGTTTTTT. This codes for CATSDLRRGTGELFF.

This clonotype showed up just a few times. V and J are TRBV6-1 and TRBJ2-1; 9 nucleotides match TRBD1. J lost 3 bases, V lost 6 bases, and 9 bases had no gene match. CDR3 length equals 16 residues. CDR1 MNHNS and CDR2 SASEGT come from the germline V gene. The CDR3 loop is CASSPQGTGFYNEQFF. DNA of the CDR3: TGTGCCAGCAGCCCCCAGGGGACAGGGTTCTACAATGAGCAGTTCTTC.

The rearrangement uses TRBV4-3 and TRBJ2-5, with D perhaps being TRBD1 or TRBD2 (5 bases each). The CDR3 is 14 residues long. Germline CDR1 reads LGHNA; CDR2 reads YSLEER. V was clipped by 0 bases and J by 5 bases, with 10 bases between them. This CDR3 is CASSQDRWGETQYF. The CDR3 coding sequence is TGCGCCAGCAGCCAAGATAGATGGGGGGAGACCCAGTACTTC.

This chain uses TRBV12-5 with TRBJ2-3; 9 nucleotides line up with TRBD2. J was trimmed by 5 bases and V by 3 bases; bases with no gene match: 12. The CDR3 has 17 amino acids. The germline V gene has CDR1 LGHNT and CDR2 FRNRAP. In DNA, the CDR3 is TGTGCTAGTGGTTTAAGGGTCAGGGTAGCGGGAGAAGATACGCAGTATTTT. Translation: CASGLRVRVAGEDTQYF.

CDR3 DNA sequence: TGTGCCAGCAGTTTATCAACCAACACTGAAGCTTTCTTT. It encodes CASSLSTNTEAFF. The chain is built from TRBV28 and TRBJ1-1; no definite D call. The CDR3 extends over 13 amino acids. CDR1 MDHEN and CDR2 SYDVKM come from the germline V gene. V lost 1 base to trimming and J lost 2 bases, with 5 bases between them.

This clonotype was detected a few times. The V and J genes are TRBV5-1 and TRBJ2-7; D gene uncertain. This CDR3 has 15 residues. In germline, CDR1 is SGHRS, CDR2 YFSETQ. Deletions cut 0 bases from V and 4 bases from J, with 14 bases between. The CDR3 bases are TGCGCCAGCAGCTTGGTTCCAGCTGACTTATACGAGCAGTACTTC. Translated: CASSLVPADLYEQYF.

CDR3 in amino acids: CASSLGRSLYNEQFF. The CDR3, as DNA: TGTGCCAGCAGCTTAGGGCGATCTCTTTACAATGAGCAGTTCTTC. The V and J genes are TRBV7-7 and TRBJ2-1; no firm D call. CDR1 and CDR2 from the germline V gene are SSHAT and FNYEAQ (reference sequence). This CDR3 spans 15 amino acids. V was cut by 1 base and J by 4 bases, with 11 bases left in between.

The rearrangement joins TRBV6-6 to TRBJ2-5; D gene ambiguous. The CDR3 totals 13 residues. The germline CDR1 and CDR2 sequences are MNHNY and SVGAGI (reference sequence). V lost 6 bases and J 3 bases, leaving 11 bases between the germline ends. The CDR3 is CASSRMTKETQYF. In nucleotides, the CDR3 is TGTGCCAGCAGCCGGATGACCAAAGAGACCCAGTACTTC.

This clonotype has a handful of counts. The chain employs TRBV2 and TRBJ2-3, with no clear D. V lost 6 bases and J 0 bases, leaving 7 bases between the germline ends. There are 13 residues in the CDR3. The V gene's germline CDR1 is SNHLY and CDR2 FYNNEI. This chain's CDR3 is CASRETSTDTQYF. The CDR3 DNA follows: TGTGCCAGCAGGGAGACTAGCACAGATACGCAGTATTTT.

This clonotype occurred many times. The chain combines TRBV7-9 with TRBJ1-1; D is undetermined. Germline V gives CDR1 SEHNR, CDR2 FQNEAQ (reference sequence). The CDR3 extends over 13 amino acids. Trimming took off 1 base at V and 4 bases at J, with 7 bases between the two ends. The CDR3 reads CASSLEELTEAFF. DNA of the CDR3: TGTGCCAGCAGCTTAGAAGAGCTCACTGAAGCTTTCTTT.

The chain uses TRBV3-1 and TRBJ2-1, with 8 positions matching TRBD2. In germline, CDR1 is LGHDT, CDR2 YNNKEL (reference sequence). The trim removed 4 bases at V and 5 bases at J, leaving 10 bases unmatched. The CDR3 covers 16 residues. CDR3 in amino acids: CASSLRRAGVNNEQFF. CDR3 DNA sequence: TGTGCCAGCAGCCTCCGTCGAGCGGGAGTGAACAATGAGCAGTTCTTC.

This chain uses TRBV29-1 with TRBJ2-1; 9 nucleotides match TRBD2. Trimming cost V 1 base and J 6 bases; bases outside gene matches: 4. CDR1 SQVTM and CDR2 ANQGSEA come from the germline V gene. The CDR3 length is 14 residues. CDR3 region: CSVEGSSGANEQFF. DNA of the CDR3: TGCAGCGTTGAAGGGTCTAGCGGGGCCAATGAGCAGTTCTTC.

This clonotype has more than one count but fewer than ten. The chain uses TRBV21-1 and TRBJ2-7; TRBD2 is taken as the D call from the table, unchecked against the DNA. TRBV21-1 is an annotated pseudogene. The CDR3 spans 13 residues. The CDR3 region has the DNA TGTGCCAGCCCTAGCGGGAAGCCCTACGAGCAGTACTTC. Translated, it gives CASPSGKPYEQYF.

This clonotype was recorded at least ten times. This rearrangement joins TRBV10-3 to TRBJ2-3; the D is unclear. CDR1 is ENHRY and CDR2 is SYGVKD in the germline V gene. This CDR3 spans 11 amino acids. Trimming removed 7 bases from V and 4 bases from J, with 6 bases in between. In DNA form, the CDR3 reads TGTGCCATCAAGTGGGCAGATACGCAGTATTTT. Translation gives CAIKWADTQYF.

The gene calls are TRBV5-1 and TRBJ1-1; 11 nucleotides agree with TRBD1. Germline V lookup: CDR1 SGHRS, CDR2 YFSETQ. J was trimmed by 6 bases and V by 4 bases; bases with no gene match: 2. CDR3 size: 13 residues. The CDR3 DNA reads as TGCGCCAGCAGCGCGGGACAGGGGGCTGAAGCTTTCTTT. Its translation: CASSAGQGAEAFF.

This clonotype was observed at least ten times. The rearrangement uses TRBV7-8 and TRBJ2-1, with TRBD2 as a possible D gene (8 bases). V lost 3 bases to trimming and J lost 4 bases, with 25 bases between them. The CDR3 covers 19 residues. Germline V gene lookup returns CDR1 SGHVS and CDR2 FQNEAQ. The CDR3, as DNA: TGTGCCAGCAGCTTCCGGGGTAGCGGGACAGAACCCATGTACAATGAGCAGTTCTTC. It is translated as CASSFRGSGTEPMYNEQFF. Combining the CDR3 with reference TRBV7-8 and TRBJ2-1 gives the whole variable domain GAGVSQSPRYKVAKRGQDVALRCDPISGHVSLFWYQQALGQGPEFLTYFQNEAQLDKSGLPSDRFFAERPEGSVSTLKIQRTQQEDSAVYLCASSFRGSGTEPMYNEQFFGPGTRLTVL.

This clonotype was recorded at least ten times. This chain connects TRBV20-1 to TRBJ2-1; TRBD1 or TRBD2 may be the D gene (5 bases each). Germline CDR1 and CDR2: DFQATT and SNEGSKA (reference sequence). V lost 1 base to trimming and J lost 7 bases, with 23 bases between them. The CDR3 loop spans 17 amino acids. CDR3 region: CSARVLGASHNWNEQFF. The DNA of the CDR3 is TGCAGTGCTAGAGTTTTAGGGGCTAGCCACAATTGGAATGAGCAGTTCTTC.

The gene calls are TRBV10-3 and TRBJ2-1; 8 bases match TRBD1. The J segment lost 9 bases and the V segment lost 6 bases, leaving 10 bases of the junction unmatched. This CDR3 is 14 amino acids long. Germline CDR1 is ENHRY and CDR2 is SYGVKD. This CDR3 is CAIRDQGAWGEQFF. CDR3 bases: TGTGCCATCAGGGACCAGGGGGCCTGGGGTGAGCAGTTCTTC.

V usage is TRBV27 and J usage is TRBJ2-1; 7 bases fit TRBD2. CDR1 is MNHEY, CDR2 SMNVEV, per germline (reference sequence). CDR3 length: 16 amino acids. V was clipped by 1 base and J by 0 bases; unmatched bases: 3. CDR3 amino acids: CASSLFGGSSYNEQFF. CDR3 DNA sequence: TGTGCCAGCAGTTTATTCGGCGGGAGCTCCTACAATGAGCAGTTCTTC.

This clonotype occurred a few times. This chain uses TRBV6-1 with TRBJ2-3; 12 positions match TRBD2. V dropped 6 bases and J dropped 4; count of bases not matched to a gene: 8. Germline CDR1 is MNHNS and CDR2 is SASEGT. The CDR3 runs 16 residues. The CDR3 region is CASSPLTSGRADTQYF. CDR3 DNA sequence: TGTGCCAGCAGCCCCTTGACTAGCGGGAGAGCAGATACGCAGTATTTT.

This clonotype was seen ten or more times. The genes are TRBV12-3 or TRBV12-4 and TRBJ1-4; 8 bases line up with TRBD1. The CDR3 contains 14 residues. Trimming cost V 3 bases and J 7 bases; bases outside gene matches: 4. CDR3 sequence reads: CASSLAGGGEKLFF. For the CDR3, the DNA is TGTGCCAGCAGTTTGGCAGGGGGCGGTGAAAAACTGTTTTTT.

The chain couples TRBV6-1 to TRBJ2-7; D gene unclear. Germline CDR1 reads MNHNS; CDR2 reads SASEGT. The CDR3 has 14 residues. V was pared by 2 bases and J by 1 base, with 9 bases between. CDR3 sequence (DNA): TGTGCCAGCAGTGAATTGTCCGATTCCTACGAGCAGTACTTC. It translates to CASSELSDSYEQYF.

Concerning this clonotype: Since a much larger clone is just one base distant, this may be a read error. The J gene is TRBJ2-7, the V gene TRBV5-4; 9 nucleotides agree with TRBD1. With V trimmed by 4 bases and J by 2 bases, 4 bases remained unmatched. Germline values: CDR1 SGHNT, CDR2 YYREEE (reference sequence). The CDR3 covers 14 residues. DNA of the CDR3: TGTGCCAGCAGCCCCGGGACAGGGACCTACGAGCAGTACTTC. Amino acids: CASSPGTGTYEQYF.

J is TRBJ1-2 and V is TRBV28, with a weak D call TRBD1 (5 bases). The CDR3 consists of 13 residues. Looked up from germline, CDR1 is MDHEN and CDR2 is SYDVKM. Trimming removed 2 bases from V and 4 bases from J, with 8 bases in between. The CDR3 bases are TGTGCCAGCAGTTTAATAGGGGTCTATGGCTACACCTTC. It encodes CASSLIGVYGYTF.

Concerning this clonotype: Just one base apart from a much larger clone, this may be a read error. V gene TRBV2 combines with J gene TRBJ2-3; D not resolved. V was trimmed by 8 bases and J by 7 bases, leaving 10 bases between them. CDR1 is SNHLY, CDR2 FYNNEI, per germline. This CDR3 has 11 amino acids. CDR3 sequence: CASHQPNTQYF. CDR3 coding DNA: TGTGCCAGCCACCAGCCAAATACGCAGTATTTT. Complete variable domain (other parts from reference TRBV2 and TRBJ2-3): EPEVTQTPSHQVTQMGQEVILRCVPISNHLYFYWYRQILGQKVEFLVSFYNNEISEKSEIFDDQFSVERPDGSNFTLKIRSTKLEDSAMYFCASHQPNTQYFGPGTRLTVL.

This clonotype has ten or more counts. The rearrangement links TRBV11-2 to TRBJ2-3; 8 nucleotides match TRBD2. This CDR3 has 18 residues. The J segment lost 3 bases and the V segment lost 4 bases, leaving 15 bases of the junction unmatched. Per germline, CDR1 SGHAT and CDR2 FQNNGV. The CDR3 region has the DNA TGTGCCAGCAGCTACCGACTAGCGAACCGAGGTGGGACAGATACGCAGTATTTT. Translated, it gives CASSYRLANRGGTDTQYF. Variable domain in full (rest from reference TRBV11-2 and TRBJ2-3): EAGVAQSPRYKIIEKRQSVAFWCNPISGHATLYWYQQILGQGPKLLIQFQNNGVVDDSQLPKDRFSAERLKGVDSTLKIQPAKLEDSAVYLCASSYRLANRGGTDTQYFGPGTRLTVL.

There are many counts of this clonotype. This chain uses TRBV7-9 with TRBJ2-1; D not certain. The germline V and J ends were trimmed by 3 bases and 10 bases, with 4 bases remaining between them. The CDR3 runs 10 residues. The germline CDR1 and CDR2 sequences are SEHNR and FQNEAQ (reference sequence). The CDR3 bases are TGTGCCAGCAGCTTTGGCGAGCAGTTCTTC. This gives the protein CASSFGEQFF. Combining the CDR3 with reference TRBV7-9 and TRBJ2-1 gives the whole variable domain DTGVSQNPRHKITKRGQNVTFRCDPISEHNRLYWYRQTLGQGPEFLTYFQNEAQLEKSRLLSDRFSAERPKGSFSTLEIQRTEQGDSAMYLCASSFGEQFFGPGTRLTVL.

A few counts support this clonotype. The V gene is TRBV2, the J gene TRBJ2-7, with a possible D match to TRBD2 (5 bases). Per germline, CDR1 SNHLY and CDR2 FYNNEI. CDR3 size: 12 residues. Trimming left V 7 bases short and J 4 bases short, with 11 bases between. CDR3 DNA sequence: TGTGCCAGCATCGGGGTTTTTTACGAGCAGTACTTC. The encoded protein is CASIGVFYEQYF. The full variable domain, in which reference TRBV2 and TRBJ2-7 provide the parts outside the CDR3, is EPEVTQTPSHQVTQMGQEVILRCVPISNHLYFYWYRQILGQKVEFLVSFYNNEISEKSEIFDDQFSVERPDGSNFTLKIRSTKLEDSAMYFCASIGVFYEQYFGPGTRLTVT.

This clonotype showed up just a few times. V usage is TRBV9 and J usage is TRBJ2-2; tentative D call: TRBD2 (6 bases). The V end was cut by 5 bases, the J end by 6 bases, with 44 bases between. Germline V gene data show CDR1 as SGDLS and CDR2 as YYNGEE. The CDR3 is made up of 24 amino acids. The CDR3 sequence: CASRVNLSIDRAMEGWFVSGELFF. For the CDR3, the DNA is TGTGCCAGCAGAGTCAACCTCTCCATTGATCGGGCTATGGAGGGGTGGTTTGTCTCCGGGGAGCTGTTTTTT.